Below, one T cell receptor (beta chain) is given with its context. Its specificity is unknown. Sequencing used immunoSEQ multiplex PCR; TCRdb keeps in-frame clones, though not all of them. Of about 590,000 clones detected, about 95% appear once; the ten largest clones hold approximately 0.1%. This sample is part of a study of shared clonotypes between healthy human individuals. Broader study findings: Relative to memory subsets, naive subsets generally showed larger estimated richness.

Naive-designated CD8 cells lacked CD45RO, were positively enriched for CCR7, and omitted terminally differentiated effector memory CD45RA+ cells. V lost 3 bases to trimming and J lost 3 bases; unmatched junction nucleotides: 9. The CDR3 loop spans 17 amino acids. Looked up from germline, CDR1 is SGDLS and CDR2 is YYNGEE. The V gene is TRBV9, the J gene TRBJ2-7, with TRBD2 identical over 13 bases. This TCR was recovered from a woman under 40 in good health. The sequenced material came from naive CD8+ T cells sorted from blood. CDR3 nucleotide sequence: TGTGCCAGCAGCGATGGCCTCGGGACTAGCGGGGTCTACGAGCAGTACTTC. Amino acid sequence: CASSDGLGTSGVYEQYF. The full variable domain, in which reference TRBV9 and TRBJ2-7 provide the parts outside the CDR3, is DSGVTQTPKHLITATGQRVTLRCSPRSGDLSVYWYQQSLDQGLQFLIQYYNGEERAKGNILERFSAQQFPDLHSELNLSSLELGDSALYFCASSDGLGTSGVYEQYFGPGTRLTVT.